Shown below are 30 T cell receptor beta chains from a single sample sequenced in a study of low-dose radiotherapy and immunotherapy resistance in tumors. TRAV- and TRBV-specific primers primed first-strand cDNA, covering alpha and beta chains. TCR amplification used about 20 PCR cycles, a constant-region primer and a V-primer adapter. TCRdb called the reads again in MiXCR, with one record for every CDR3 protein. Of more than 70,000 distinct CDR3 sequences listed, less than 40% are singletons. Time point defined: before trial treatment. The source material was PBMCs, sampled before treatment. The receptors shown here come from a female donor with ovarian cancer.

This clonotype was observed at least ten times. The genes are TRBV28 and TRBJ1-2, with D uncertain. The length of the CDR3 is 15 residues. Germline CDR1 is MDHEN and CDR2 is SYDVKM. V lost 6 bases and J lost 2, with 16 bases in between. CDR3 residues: CASRVPRLTNYGYTF. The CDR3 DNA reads TGTGCCAGCAGGGTCCCCAGGCTGACGAACTATGGCTACACCTTC.

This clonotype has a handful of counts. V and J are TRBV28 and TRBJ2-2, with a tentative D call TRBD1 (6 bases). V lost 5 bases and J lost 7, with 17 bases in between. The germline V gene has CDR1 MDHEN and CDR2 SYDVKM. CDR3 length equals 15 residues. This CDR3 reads CASSRTGLQGGELFF. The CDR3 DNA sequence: TGTGCCAGCAGTCGCACAGGGCTTCAAGGCGGGGAGCTGTTTTTT.

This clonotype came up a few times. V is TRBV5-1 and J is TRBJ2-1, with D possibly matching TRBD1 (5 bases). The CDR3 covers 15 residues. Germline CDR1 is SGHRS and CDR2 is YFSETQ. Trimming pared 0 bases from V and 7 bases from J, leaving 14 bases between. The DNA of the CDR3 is TGCGCCAGCAGCTTGGAAACAAGACAGTCAAATGAGCAGTTCTTC. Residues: CASSLETRQSNEQFF.

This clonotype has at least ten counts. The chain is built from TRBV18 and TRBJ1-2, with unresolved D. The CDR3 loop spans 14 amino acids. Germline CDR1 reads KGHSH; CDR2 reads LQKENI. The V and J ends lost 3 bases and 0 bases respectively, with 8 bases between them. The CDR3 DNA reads TGTGCCAGCTCACCTCCAGGTTCTAACTATGGCTACACCTTC. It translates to CASSPPGSNYGYTF. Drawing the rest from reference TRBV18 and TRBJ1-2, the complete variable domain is NAGVMQNPRHLVRRRGQEARLRCSPMKGHSHVYWYRQLPEEGLKFMVYLQKENIIDESGMPKERFSAEFPKEGPSILRIQQVVRGDSAAYFCASSPPGSNYGYTFGSGTRLTVV.

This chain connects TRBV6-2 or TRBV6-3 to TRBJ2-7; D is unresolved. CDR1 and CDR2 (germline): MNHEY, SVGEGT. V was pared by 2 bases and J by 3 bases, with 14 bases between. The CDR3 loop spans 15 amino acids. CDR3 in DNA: TGTGCCAGCAGTTACAGCGCGGAATTTTACTACGAGCAGTACTTC. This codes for CASSYSAEFYYEQYF.

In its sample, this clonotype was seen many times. Here the CDR3 reads CSLSSGGGETQYF. CDR3 bases: TGCAGCCTCTCCAGCGGGGGGGGAGAGACCCAGTACTTC. The chain has TRBV29-1 and TRBJ2-5; 10 bases are a match to TRBD2. Germline CDR1 reads SQVTM; CDR2 reads ANQGSEA. V shed 8 bases and J 4 bases; nucleotides not matched to a gene: 7. The CDR3 covers 13 residues.

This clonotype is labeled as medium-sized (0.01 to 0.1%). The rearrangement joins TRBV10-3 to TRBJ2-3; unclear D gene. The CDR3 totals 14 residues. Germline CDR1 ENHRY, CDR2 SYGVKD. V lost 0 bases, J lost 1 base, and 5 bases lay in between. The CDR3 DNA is TGTGCCATCAGTGAGTCTGGCGGCACAGATACGCAGTATTTT. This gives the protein CAISESGGTDTQYF.

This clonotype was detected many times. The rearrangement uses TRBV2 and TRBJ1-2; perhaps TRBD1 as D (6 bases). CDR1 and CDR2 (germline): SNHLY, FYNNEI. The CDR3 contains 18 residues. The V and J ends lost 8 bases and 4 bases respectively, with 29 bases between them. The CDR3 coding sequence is TGTGCCAGCGGTGGCCCCGGAATACAGGGCGGAGGAAGCTATGGCTACACCTTC. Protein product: CASGGPGIQGGGSYGYTF.

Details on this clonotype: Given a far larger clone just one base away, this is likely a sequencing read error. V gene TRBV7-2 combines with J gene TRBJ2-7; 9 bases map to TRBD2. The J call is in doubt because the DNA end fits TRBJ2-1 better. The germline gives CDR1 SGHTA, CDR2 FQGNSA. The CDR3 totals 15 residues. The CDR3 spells CASTLSSGLASEQFF. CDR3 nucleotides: TGTGCCAGCACCTTGAGTAGCGGACTAGCGAGTGAGCAGTTCTTC.

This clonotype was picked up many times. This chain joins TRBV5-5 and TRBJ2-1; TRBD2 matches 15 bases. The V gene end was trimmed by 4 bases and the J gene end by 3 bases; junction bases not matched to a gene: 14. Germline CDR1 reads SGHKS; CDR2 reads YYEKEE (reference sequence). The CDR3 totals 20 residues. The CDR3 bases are TGTGCCAGCAGCACCGTATGGACTAGCGGGGGGGCCGCAAACTACAATGAGCAGTTCTTC. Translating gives CASSTVWTSGGAANYNEQFF.

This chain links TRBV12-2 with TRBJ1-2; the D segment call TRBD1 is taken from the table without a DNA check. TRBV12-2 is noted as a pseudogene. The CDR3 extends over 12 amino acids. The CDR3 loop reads CASGTGLYGYTF. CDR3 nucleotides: TGTGCAAGTGGGACGGGGCTCTATGGCTACACCTTC.

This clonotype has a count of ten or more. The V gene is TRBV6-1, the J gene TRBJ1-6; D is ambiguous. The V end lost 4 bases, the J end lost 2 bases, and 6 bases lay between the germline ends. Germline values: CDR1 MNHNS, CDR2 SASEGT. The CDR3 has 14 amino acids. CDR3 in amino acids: CASSAGPYNSPLHF. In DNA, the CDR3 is TGTGCCAGCAGTGCTGGACCCTATAATTCACCCCTCCACTTT.

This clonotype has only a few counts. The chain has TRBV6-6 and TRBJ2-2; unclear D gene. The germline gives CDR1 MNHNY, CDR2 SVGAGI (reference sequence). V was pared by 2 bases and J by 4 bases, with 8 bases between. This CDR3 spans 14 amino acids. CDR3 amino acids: CASSYTPSTGELFF. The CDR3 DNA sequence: TGTGCCAGCAGTTACACCCCGTCCACCGGGGAGCTGTTTTTT.

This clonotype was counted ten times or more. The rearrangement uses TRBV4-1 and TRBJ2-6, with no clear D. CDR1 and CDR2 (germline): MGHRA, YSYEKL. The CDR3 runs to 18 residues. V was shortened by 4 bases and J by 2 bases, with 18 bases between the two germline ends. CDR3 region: CASSPYGALSPGANVLTF. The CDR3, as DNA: TGCGCCAGCAGCCCCTACGGCGCCCTGTCCCCTGGGGCCAACGTCCTGACTTTC.

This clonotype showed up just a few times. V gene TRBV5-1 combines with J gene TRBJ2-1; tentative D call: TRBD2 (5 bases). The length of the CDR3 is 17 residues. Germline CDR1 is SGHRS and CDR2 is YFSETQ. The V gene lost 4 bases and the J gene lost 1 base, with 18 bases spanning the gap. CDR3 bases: TGCGCCAGCAGCGCGAAGGGTGTACGGACTTCCTACAATGAGCAGTTCTTC. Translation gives CASSAKGVRTSYNEQFF.

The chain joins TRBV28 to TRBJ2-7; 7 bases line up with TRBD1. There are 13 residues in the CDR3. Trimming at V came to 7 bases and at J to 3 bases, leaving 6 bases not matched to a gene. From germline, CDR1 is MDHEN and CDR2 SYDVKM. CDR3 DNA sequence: TGTGCCAGCAAGGGACAGAAGAACTACGAGCAGTACTTC. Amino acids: CASKGQKNYEQYF.

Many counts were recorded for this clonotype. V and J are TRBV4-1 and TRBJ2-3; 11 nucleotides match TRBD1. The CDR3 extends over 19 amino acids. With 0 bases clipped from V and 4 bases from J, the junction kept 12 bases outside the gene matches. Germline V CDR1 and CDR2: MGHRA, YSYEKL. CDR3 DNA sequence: TGCGCCAGCAGCCAAGAATCGGGGACAGGGGGGGTGGGTGCAGATACGCAGTATTTT. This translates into CASSQESGTGGVGADTQYF.

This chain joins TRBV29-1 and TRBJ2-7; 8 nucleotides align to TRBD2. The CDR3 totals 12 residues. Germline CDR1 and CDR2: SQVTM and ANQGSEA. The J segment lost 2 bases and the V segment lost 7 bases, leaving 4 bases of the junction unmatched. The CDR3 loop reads CSAGAGAYEQYF. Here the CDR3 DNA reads TGCAGCGCTGGAGCGGGAGCCTACGAGCAGTACTTC.

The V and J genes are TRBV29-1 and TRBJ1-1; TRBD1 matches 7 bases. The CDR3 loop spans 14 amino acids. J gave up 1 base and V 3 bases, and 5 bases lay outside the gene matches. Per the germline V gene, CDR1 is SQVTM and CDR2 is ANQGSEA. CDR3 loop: CSVEVTGRNTEAFF. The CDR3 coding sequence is TGCAGCGTTGAGGTGACAGGGCGGAACACTGAAGCTTTCTTT. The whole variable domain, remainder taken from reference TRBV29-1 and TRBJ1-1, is SAVISQKPSRDICQRGTSLTIQCQVDSQVTMMFWYRQQPGQSLTLIATANQGSEATYESGFVIDKFPISRPNLTFSTLTVSNMSPEDSSIYLCSVEVTGRNTEAFFGQGTRLTVV.

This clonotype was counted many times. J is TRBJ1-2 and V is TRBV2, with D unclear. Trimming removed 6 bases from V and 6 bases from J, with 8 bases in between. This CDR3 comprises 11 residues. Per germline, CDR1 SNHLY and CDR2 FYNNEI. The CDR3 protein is CASRPDHGYTF. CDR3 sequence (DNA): TGTGCCAGCAGGCCGGACCATGGCTACACCTTC.

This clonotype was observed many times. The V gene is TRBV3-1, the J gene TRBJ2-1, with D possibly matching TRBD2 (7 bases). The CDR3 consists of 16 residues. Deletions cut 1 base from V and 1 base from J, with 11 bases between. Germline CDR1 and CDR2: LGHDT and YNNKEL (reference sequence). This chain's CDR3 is CASSQARGPSYNEQFF. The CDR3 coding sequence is TGTGCCAGCAGCCAAGCGCGGGGGCCATCCTACAATGAGCAGTTCTTC.

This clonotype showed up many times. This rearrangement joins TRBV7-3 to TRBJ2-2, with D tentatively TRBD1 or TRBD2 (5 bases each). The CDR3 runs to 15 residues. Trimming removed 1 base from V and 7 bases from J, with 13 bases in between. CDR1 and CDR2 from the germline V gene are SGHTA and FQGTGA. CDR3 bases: TGTGCCAGCAGCTTAATGCCTCGGGGCTTCGGGGAGCTGTTTTTT. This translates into CASSLMPRGFGELFF.

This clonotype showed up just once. CDR3 sequence (DNA): TGCAGCGTCGAGACAGGGGACAGGGGCTATGGCTACACCTTC. This gives the protein CSVETGDRGYGYTF. The chain employs TRBV29-1 and TRBJ1-2, with 10 bases identical to TRBD1. From germline, CDR1 is SQVTM and CDR2 ANQGSEA. J gave up 4 bases and V 6 bases, and 8 bases lay outside the gene matches. The CDR3 sequence is 14 residues long.

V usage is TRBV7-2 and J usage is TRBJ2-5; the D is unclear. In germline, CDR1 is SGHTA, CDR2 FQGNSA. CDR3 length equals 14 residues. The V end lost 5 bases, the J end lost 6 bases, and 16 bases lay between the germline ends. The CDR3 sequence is CASSLDRIVKTQYF. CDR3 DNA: TGTGCCAGCAGCCTCGACCGGATTGTTAAGACCCAGTACTTC.

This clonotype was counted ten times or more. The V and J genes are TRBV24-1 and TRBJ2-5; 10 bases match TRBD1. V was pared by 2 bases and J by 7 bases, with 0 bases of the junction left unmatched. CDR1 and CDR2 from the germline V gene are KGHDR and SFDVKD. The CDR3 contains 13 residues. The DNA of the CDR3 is TGTGCCACCAGTGATTGGACAGGGGGGACCCAGTACTTC. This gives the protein CATSDWTGGTQYF.

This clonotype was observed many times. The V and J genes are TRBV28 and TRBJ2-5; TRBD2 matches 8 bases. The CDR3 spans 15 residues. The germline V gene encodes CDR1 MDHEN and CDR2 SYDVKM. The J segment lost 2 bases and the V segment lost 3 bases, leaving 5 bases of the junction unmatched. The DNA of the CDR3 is TGTGCCAGCAGTTTGGGGCGGGGGGTTCAAGAGACCCAGTACTTC. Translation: CASSLGRGVQETQYF.

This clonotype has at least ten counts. The CDR3 loop reads CASSIEQTVVAQPQHF. The CDR3 DNA sequence: TGTGCCAGTAGTATAGAACAGACAGTGGTGGCTCAGCCCCAGCATTTT. This chain uses TRBV19 with TRBJ1-5, with TRBD1 as a possible D gene (5 bases). V dropped 0 bases and J dropped 6 bases, with 15 bases sitting between them. Germline assignment: CDR1 LNHDA and CDR2 SQIVND (reference sequence). The CDR3 sequence is 16 residues long.

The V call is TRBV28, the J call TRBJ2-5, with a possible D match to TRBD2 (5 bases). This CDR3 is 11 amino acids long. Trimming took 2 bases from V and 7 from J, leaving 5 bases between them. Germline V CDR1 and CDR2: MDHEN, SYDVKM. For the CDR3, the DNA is TGTGCCAGCAGTTTAGGAGGGACCCAGTACTTC. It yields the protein CASSLGGTQYF.

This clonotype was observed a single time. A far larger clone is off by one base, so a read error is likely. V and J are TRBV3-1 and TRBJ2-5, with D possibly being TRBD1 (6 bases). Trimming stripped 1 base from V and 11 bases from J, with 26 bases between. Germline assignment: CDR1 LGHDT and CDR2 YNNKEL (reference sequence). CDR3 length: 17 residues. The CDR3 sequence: CASSQVGEQGPYNEQYF. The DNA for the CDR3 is TGTGCCAGCAGCCAAGTGGGAGAACAGGGCCCCTACAATGAGCAGTACTTC.

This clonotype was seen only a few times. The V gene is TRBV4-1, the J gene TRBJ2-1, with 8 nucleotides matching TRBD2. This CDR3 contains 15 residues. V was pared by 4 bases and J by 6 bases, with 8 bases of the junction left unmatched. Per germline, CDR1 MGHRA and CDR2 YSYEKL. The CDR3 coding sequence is TGCGCCAGCAGCCGGGAGCGGGAGCTATCCAATGAGCAGTTCTTC. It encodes CASSRERELSNEQFF.